A single sample is the source of the 8 T cell receptor beta chains below, sequenced in a study of T cell responses to AZD1222 COVID-19 vaccine. The assay was immunoSEQ multiplex PCR, and TCRdb's table has in-frame clones only and misses some. The sample shows 80,000 to 95,000 clones, around 80% of them seen only once. The sample was peripheral blood, taken on day 0 of AZD1222 vaccination. The receptor set was obtained from an adult in good health.

A single count supports this clone. The chain joins TRBV7-9 to TRBJ1-6, with D possibly TRBD1 on 5 matching bases. With 5 bases removed from V and 0 bases from J, the gap between germline ends came to 20 bases. This CDR3 region has 19 residues. Germline V gives CDR1 SEHNR, CDR2 FQNEAQ (reference sequence). CDR3: CASSPTPRGGSSYNSPLHF. DNA for the CDR3: TGTGCCAGCAGCCCCACCCCACGGGGGGGGAGCTCCTATAATTCACCCCTCCACTTT.

This clone was picked up a small number of times. The CDR3 is CASSPSFRGNTEAFF. DNA of the CDR3: TGTGCCAGCAGTCCCTCCTTCAGGGGTAACACTGAAGCTTTCTTT. V usage is TRBV27 and J usage is TRBJ1-1; D may be TRBD1 (6 bases). Germline V gene data show CDR1 as MNHEY and CDR2 as SMNVEV (reference sequence). V was trimmed by 5 bases and J by 2 bases, leaving 15 bases between them. The CDR3 is 15 residues long.

The V gene is TRBV30, the J gene TRBJ2-5, with D perhaps being TRBD1 or TRBD2 (5 bases each). The ends were cut back, 2 bases at V and 5 bases at J, with 15 bases in the middle. The CDR3 length is 14 residues. Germline values: CDR1 GTSNPN, CDR2 SVGIG (reference sequence). CDR3 residues: CAWSLGTPGETQYF. The CDR3 coding sequence is TGTGCCTGGAGTTTAGGGACGCCTGGGGAGACCCAGTACTTC.

The chain carries TRBV19 and TRBJ1-3; 8 nucleotides align to TRBD1. V was pared by 3 bases and J by 3 bases, with 4 bases of the junction left unmatched. The germline V gene encodes CDR1 LNHDA and CDR2 SQIVND (reference sequence). CDR3 length equals 15 residues. The CDR3 nucleotides read TGTGCCAGTAGTATGACAGGGGAGCGTGGAAACACCATATATTTT. Translating gives CASSMTGERGNTIYF.

V usage is TRBV4-2 and J usage is TRBJ1-6, with TRBD1 matching over 7 bases. The CDR3 consists of 14 residues. V shed 4 bases, J shed 6 bases, and the junction held 3 bases outside the gene matches. Germline V gives CDR1 LGHNA, CDR2 YNFKEQ. The CDR3 bases are TGTGCCAGCAGCCCGGACAGGACTAATTCACCCCTCCACTTT. It translates to CASSPDRTNSPLHF.

This clone was observed a handful of times. V and J are TRBV19 and TRBJ1-5, with 9 bases fitting TRBD1. The CDR3 totals 14 residues. Germline assignment: CDR1 LNHDA and CDR2 SQIVND (reference sequence). Trimming at V came to 5 bases and at J to 11 bases, leaving 10 bases not matched to a gene. CDR3 region: CASSPTGGQGSQHF. The CDR3 DNA follows: TGTGCCAGTAGTCCCACAGGGGGCCAGGGATCCCAGCATTTT.

The rearrangement links TRBV5-1 to TRBJ2-2, with 9 bases that match TRBD2. The germline gives CDR1 SGHRS, CDR2 YFSETQ. The CDR3 contains 17 residues. V was pared by 4 bases and J by 4 bases, with 11 bases of the junction left unmatched. The CDR3 sequence: CASSPGPGGRATGELFF. CDR3 sequence (DNA): TGCGCCAGCAGCCCCGGCCCTGGCGGGAGGGCCACCGGGGAGCTGTTTTTT.

The gene calls are TRBV14 and TRBJ2-4, with 8 positions matching TRBD1. This CDR3 has 17 amino acids. The V gene's germline CDR1 is SGHDN and CDR2 FVKESK. With V trimmed by 0 bases and J by 10 bases, 14 bases remained unmatched. CDR3 nucleotides: TGTGCCAGCAGCCAAGATGGCCAAGGGACAGGTTCTATGATTCAGTACTTC. It encodes CASSQDGQGTGSMIQYF.